Given below is one T cell receptor beta chain in context. What it recognizes is unknown. The data originate from a study of beta chain features in type 1 diabetes. Whole-study results and caveats: Amplification by PCR could prefer shorter templates, with the same effect in patients and controls. Moderately but significantly shorter TCRB CDR3s were found in Type 1 diabetes patients in all four CD4+ subsets. More deletions and fewer insertions at VDJ junctions were found in patients with type 1 diabetes.

The whole isolated RNA underwent reverse transcription, so sequencing captured expressed TCRB transcripts. Some clones are missing from TCRdb's copy, which holds only in-frame ones; the method was immunoSEQ multiplex PCR. The sample consists of hundreds of thousands of clones, 25% to 35% of them appearing once. This CDR3 has 14 amino acids. The rearrangement uses TRBV21-1 and TRBJ2-7; the table's D gene call, TRBD2, was not cross checked with the DNA. TRBV21-1 is reported as a pseudogene. This TCR was recovered from a man aged 18 to 29 in good health. The sequencing sample was made of naive CD4+ T cells from blood. The CDR3 DNA reads as TGTGCCAGCAGCAAAGGGGCGGGAGGGCCTGAGCAGTACTTC. Its protein product is CASSKGAGGPEQYF.